The 29 T cell receptor beta chains given below trace back to one sample, sequenced in a study of shared clonotypes between healthy human individuals (dated by TCRdb to about 2020). CD8 naive samples were CD45RO-negative cells positively selected for CCR7, giving a CD45RA+CCR7+ population that excluded TemRA cells. The library was prepared using the immunoSEQ multiplex PCR assay. TCRdb's version of the immuneACCESS table is confined to in-frame rearrangements and falls short of the full clone set. An unresolved V gene accounts for under half of the shortfall where checked; the remainder is of unknown origin. The sample table holds 700,000 to 950,000 clones, of which 96% were seen once. The ten largest clones take up about 0.25% of the sample. Sequencing was carried out using naive CD8+ T cells sorted from blood. Taken with the paper, the label for cell subset or site translates to: CD45RA+CCR7+. These receptors all stem from a man younger than 45 in good health.

The gene calls are TRBV30 and TRBJ2-7; 10 bases align to TRBD1. Germline-derived CDR1 and CDR2 are GTSNPN and SVGIG (reference sequence). Trimming at V came to 5 bases and at J to 1 base, leaving 11 bases not matched to a gene. CDR3 length: 16 residues. CDR3 DNA: TGTGCCTGGTCCTCGGGACAGGGGTGGGAATCCTACGAGCAGTACTTC. This gives the protein CAWSSGQGWESYEQYF.

This CDR3 is CASSLLAGQNNEQFF. In nucleotides, the CDR3 is TGTGCCAGCAGCTTATTAGCGGGACAAAACAATGAGCAGTTCTTC. The rearrangement links TRBV7-8 to TRBJ2-1, with 8 bases matching TRBD2. J was trimmed by 5 bases and V by 2 bases; bases with no gene match: 5. Germline CDR1 and CDR2: SGHVS and FQNEAQ. The CDR3 spans 15 residues.

The rearrangement joins TRBV10-3 to TRBJ2-2; 10 nucleotides align to TRBD2. J lost 1 base, V lost 3 bases, and 8 bases had no gene match. CDR3 length equals 18 residues. Germline V lookup: CDR1 ENHRY, CDR2 SYGVKD. DNA of the CDR3: TGTGCCATCAGTGAACGGAGCGGGAGGGCCAAGAACACCGGGGAGCTGTTTTTT. Residues: CAISERSGRAKNTGELFF.

This clone was seen once. V and J are TRBV5-5 and TRBJ1-1, with TRBD1 as a possible D gene (5 bases). Trimming left V 3 bases short and J 5 bases short, with 11 bases between. Per germline, CDR1 SGHKS and CDR2 YYEKEE (reference sequence). CDR3 length: 13 amino acids. The CDR3: CASSSGTWTEAFF. In nucleotides, the CDR3 is TGTGCCAGCAGCTCCGGGACTTGGACTGAAGCTTTCTTT.

This chain links TRBV13 with TRBJ2-1; unclear D gene. The germline V gene encodes CDR1 PRHDT and CDR2 FYEKMQ (reference sequence). Trimming removed 2 bases from V and 5 bases from J, with 10 bases in between. The CDR3 runs to 14 residues. The CDR3 is CASSLRWPHNEQFF. The CDR3 DNA sequence: TGTGCCAGCAGCTTACGTTGGCCCCACAATGAGCAGTTCTTC.

This clone was seen just once. The chain combines TRBV27 with TRBJ2-7, with 11 bases identical to TRBD2. CDR3 length equals 16 residues. J was trimmed by 1 base and V by 5 bases; bases with no gene match: 7. Germline loops: CDR1 MNHEY, CDR2 SMNVEV (reference sequence). Here the CDR3 DNA reads TGTGCCAGCAGTAGCATAGCGGGAGGGCCTTCCTACGAGCAGTACTTC. Translating it yields CASSSIAGGPSYEQYF.

This chain links TRBV28 with TRBJ2-7; TRBD2 aligns across 9 bases. The CDR3 is made up of 16 amino acids. Germline V gene data show CDR1 as MDHEN and CDR2 as SYDVKM. Unmatched junction bases numbered 9, after V lost 6 bases and J lost 0 bases. DNA for the CDR3: TGTGCCAGCAGGAAGGGACTAGCCCTACCCTCCTACGAGCAGTACTTC. This sequence encodes CASRKGLALPSYEQYF. Full variable domain (outside the CDR3, taken from reference TRBV28 and TRBJ2-7): DVKVTQSSRYLVKRTGEKVFLECVQDMDHENMFWYRQDPGLGLRLIYFSYDVKMKEKGDIPEGYSVSREKKERFSLILESASTNQTSMYLCASRKGLALPSYEQYFGPGTRLTVT.

The rearrangement links TRBV10-3 to TRBJ1-5, with D possibly matching TRBD1 (5 bases). V was clipped by 0 bases and J by 2 bases, with 8 bases between them. CDR1 ENHRY and CDR2 SYGVKD come from the germline V gene. This CDR3 has 15 amino acids. CDR3 loop: CAISESVQGNQPQHF. DNA of the CDR3: TGTGCCATCAGTGAGTCGGTACAGGGCAATCAGCCCCAGCATTTT.

This chain joins TRBV15 and TRBJ2-3; TRBD2 matches 7 bases. Trimming at V came to 0 bases and at J to 2 bases, leaving 11 bases not matched to a gene. Per the germline V gene, CDR1 is LNHNV and CDR2 is YYDKDF (reference sequence). This CDR3 is built from 18 residues. The CDR3 bases are TGTGCCACCAGCAGAGAGAGCGGGACTAAAACAAACACAGATACGCAGTATTTT. Encoded protein: CATSRESGTKTNTDTQYF.

The chain employs TRBV13 and TRBJ1-1; D uncertain. The germline V gene encodes CDR1 PRHDT and CDR2 FYEKMQ (reference sequence). V dropped 5 bases and J dropped 4 bases, with 11 bases sitting between them. The CDR3 is 13 residues long. CDR3 in DNA: TGTGCCAGCAGCGCTTTGCGGGGCACTGAAGCTTTCTTT. This codes for CASSALRGTEAFF.

This chain joins TRBV15 and TRBJ2-7; the D is unclear. The germline gives CDR1 LNHNV, CDR2 YYDKDF (reference sequence). The CDR3 has 15 amino acids. Trimming pared 1 base from V and 5 bases from J, leaving 15 bases between. In DNA form, the CDR3 reads TGTGCCACCAGCAGAGGGACGGGTCCCCCCAACGAGCAGTACTTC. This encodes CATSRGTGPPNEQYF.

This chain connects TRBV27 to TRBJ2-7; perhaps TRBD1 as D (6 bases). The CDR3 sequence is 14 residues long. Germline CDR1 MNHEY, CDR2 SMNVEV (reference sequence). V was trimmed by 7 bases and J by 2 bases, leaving 15 bases between them. The CDR3, as DNA: TGTGCCAGCACCTCATTGGACAGAGCCTACGAGCAGTACTTC. Its protein product is CASTSLDRAYEQYF.

The J gene is TRBJ2-1, the V gene TRBV7-9; the D is unclear. The CDR3 contains 14 residues. V was cut by 2 bases and J by 2 bases, with 7 bases left in between. Per germline, CDR1 SEHNR and CDR2 FQNEAQ (reference sequence). The CDR3 sequence: CASSLPGAYNEQFF. The CDR3 DNA sequence: TGTGCCAGCAGCTTACCCGGCGCCTACAATGAGCAGTTCTTC.

The chain links TRBV7-9 to TRBJ2-7, with TRBD1 matching 8 bases. The germline V gene encodes CDR1 SEHNR and CDR2 FQNEAQ (reference sequence). The trim removed 7 bases at V and 0 bases at J, leaving 5 bases unmatched. CDR3 length: 14 amino acids. The CDR3 coding sequence is TGTGCCAGCACAGACAGGGGCCTCTCCTACGAGCAGTACTTC. Amino acid sequence: CASTDRGLSYEQYF.

The chain uses TRBV19 and TRBJ2-7; TRBD2 might be the D (5 bases). Germline CDR1 is LNHDA and CDR2 is SQIVND (reference sequence). The CDR3 is 13 amino acids. Trimming cost V 3 bases and J 2 bases, with 8 bases left between them. The CDR3 nucleotides are TGTGCCAGTAGTATGGGGAGTCCCTACGAGCAGTACTTC. Translation: CASSMGSPYEQYF.

This chain uses TRBV2 with TRBJ2-7, with D unclear. V was cut by 4 bases and J by 2 bases, with 9 bases left in between. Germline CDR1 and CDR2: SNHLY and FYNNEI. The CDR3 covers 13 residues. The CDR3 nucleotides are TGTGCCAGCAGTGTCGAGCCAACCTACGAGCAGTACTTC. Its protein product is CASSVEPTYEQYF.

The chain joins TRBV2 to TRBJ2-7, with D possibly TRBD2 on 6 matching bases. Trimming left V 6 bases short and J 5 bases short, with 8 bases between. This CDR3 comprises 11 residues. The V gene's germline CDR1 is SNHLY and CDR2 FYNNEI. CDR3 amino acids: CASSRGNEQYF. CDR3 nucleotide sequence: TGTGCCAGCAGCCGGGGGAACGAGCAGTACTTC.

J is TRBJ2-7 and V is TRBV19, with D possibly TRBD1 on 7 matching bases. The CDR3 runs to 15 residues. The germline gives CDR1 LNHDA, CDR2 SQIVND (reference sequence). The V end lost 5 bases, the J end lost 5 bases, and 19 bases lay between the germline ends. CDR3 sequence (DNA): TGTGCCAGTAGTCCCAGCGGGTTTCAGGGGGACGAGCAGTACTTC. Encoded protein: CASSPSGFQGDEQYF.

This clone was observed a single time. The gene calls are TRBV4-1 and TRBJ1-1; D perhaps matches TRBD1 (6 bases). With 2 bases removed from V and 4 bases from J, the gap between germline ends came to 14 bases. CDR3 size: 15 residues. Germline loops: CDR1 MGHRA, CDR2 YSYEKL. CDR3 sequence (DNA): TGCGCCAGCAGCCAACAAACAGGGTTAGCCACTGAAGCTTTCTTT. Its translation is CASSQQTGLATEAFF.

The V and J genes are TRBV9 and TRBJ2-1; 8 bases agree with TRBD2. Germline loops: CDR1 SGDLS, CDR2 YYNGEE. V shed 3 bases and J 3 bases; nucleotides not matched to a gene: 5. The length of the CDR3 is 15 residues. CDR3: CASSADSGNYNEQFF. The CDR3 nucleotides read TGTGCCAGCAGCGCGGATAGCGGGAACTACAATGAGCAGTTCTTC.

This rearrangement joins TRBV14 to TRBJ2-3; 8 bases fit TRBD2. The CDR3 has 15 amino acids. The J segment lost 3 bases and the V segment lost 2 bases, leaving 4 bases of the junction unmatched. Germline V lookup: CDR1 SGHDN, CDR2 FVKESK. Here the CDR3 DNA reads TGTGCCAGCAGCCAACTAGCGGGTTTGACAGATACGCAGTATTTT. Protein sequence: CASSQLAGLTDTQYF.

The chain carries TRBV27 and TRBJ2-7, with 12 bases identical to TRBD1. Looked up from germline, CDR1 is MNHEY and CDR2 is SMNVEV (reference sequence). The CDR3 totals 16 residues. V lost 4 bases and J lost 6; bases outside the gene matches: 10. This CDR3 is CASSSGLGQGASEQYF. CDR3 nucleotide sequence: TGTGCCAGCAGTTCCGGCCTGGGACAGGGGGCTTCCGAGCAGTACTTC.

CDR3 region: CASSQEARVGEKLFF. CDR3 DNA: TGCGCCAGCAGCCAAGAGGCTAGGGTCGGTGAAAAACTGTTTTTT. V gene TRBV4-1 combines with J gene TRBJ1-4; no definite D call. The germline V gene has CDR1 MGHRA and CDR2 YSYEKL. CDR3 length: 15 amino acids. V lost 0 bases to trimming and J lost 7 bases, with 12 bases between them.

This chain joins TRBV29-1 and TRBJ2-1; D remains unclear. Germline V gives CDR1 SQVTM, CDR2 ANQGSEA. V dropped 2 bases and J dropped 0 bases, with 8 bases sitting between them. The CDR3 runs 14 residues. The DNA for the CDR3 is TGCAGCGTTGAAAACCAGAACTCCTACAATGAGCAGTTCTTC. Protein: CSVENQNSYNEQFF.

V usage is TRBV28 and J usage is TRBJ2-2; D is unresolved. CDR1 and CDR2 (germline): MDHEN, SYDVKM. V lost 5 bases, J lost 3 bases, and 13 bases lay in between. This CDR3 has 15 amino acids. As DNA, the CDR3 is TGTGCCAGCAGTACCACAGAACCGGACACCGGGGAGCTGTTTTTT. It specifies CASSTTEPDTGELFF.

This chain connects TRBV9 to TRBJ2-2; 12 nucleotides align to TRBD2. V shed 0 bases and J 6 bases; nucleotides not matched to a gene: 12. Germline V gene data show CDR1 as SGDLS and CDR2 as YYNGEE. The CDR3 covers 19 residues. DNA for the CDR3: TGTGCCAGCAGCGTAGACCGGACTAGCGGGGACGCATTGCCCGGGGAGCTGTTTTTT. This translates into CASSVDRTSGDALPGELFF. The full variable domain, rest sourced from reference TRBV9 and TRBJ2-2, is DSGVTQTPKHLITATGQRVTLRCSPRSGDLSVYWYQQSLDQGLQFLIQYYNGEERAKGNILERFSAQQFPDLHSELNLSSLELGDSALYFCASSVDRTSGDALPGELFFGEGSRLTVL.

The rearrangement uses TRBV4-2 and TRBJ2-1; unclear D gene. Germline V gene sequence: CDR1 LGHNA, CDR2 YNFKEQ. This CDR3 has 13 amino acids. Trimming removed 3 bases from V and 4 bases from J, with 7 bases in between. The CDR3 is CASSHNSYNEQFF. CDR3 coding DNA: TGTGCCAGCAGCCATAATTCATACAATGAGCAGTTCTTC.

This clone was picked up one time. The chain uses TRBV4-1 and TRBJ2-7; 8 bases are a match to TRBD2. The V gene end was trimmed by 1 base and the J gene end by 2 bases; junction bases not matched to a gene: 7. Germline CDR1 and CDR2: MGHRA and YSYEKL. The CDR3 contains 16 residues. The CDR3 sequence is CASSQGALAAAYEQYF. For the CDR3, the DNA is TGCGCCAGCAGCCAAGGGGCACTAGCGGCAGCCTACGAGCAGTACTTC.

J is TRBJ2-3 and V is TRBV11-3, with 11 nucleotides matching TRBD1. The CDR3 consists of 14 residues. V trimming: 6 bases; J trimming: 8 bases; junction bases outside the gene matches: 7. Looked up from germline, CDR1 is SGHNT and CDR2 is YENEEA. The chain's CDR3 is CASSSGTGGSTQYF. The CDR3 bases are TGTGCCAGCAGTTCCGGGACAGGGGGGAGTACGCAGTATTTT. The full variable domain, with the rest looked up from reference TRBV11-3 and TRBJ2-3, is EAGVVQSPRYKIIEKKQPVAFWCNPISGHNTLYWYLQNLGQGPELLIRYENEEAVDDSQLPKDRFSAERLKGVDSTLKIQPAELGDSAVYLCASSSGTGGSTQYFGPGTRLTVL.